The next 5 T cell receptor beta chains were all read from a single sample in a study of T cells in localized non-small cell lung cancer. Sequencing used immunoSEQ multiplex PCR; TCRdb keeps in-frame clones, though not all of them. The sample consists of tens of thousands of clones, around 88% of them appearing once. Sequences were derived from peripheral blood, sampled before any cancer treatment. The receptor set was obtained from a man between 40 and 70 years old with stage I lung adenocarcinoma.

The chain employs TRBV11-3 and TRBJ2-5; 8 nucleotides align to TRBD2. V shed 5 bases, J shed 5 bases, and the junction held 10 bases outside the gene matches. Germline V CDR1 and CDR2: SGHNT, YENEEA. This CDR3 is 15 amino acids long. The CDR3, as DNA: TGTGCCAGCAGCGTGAGGAGCGGGAGATCGGAGACCCAGTACTTC. Amino acids: CASSVRSGRSETQYF.

J is TRBJ1-4 and V is TRBV4-2, with D maybe TRBD1 (6 bases). V was clipped by 1 base and J by 8 bases, with 14 bases between them. From germline, CDR1 is LGHNA and CDR2 YNFKEQ. The CDR3 sequence is 15 residues long. CDR3 nucleotide sequence: TGTGCCAGCAGCCAAGCGGCAGGGGTACTAGAAAAACTGTTTTTT. Amino acids: CASSQAAGVLEKLFF.

The chain employs TRBV7-3 and TRBJ2-3; perhaps TRBD2 as D (5 bases). V lost 3 bases and J 4 bases, leaving 23 bases between the germline ends. CDR3 length: 18 amino acids. Germline CDR1 and CDR2: SGHTA and FQGTGA. The CDR3 DNA reads as TGTGCCAGCAGCTTCAATAATTTGAGGGCGCGGTTCGCAGATACGCAGTATTTT. It codes for CASSFNNLRARFADTQYF.

J is TRBJ2-3 and V is TRBV9, with D unresolved. Germline assignment: CDR1 SGDLS and CDR2 YYNGEE. This CDR3 has 16 residues. Trimming pared 0 bases from V and 0 bases from J, leaving 11 bases between. The CDR3 protein is CASSVGLRPSTDTQYF. The CDR3 DNA reads as TGTGCCAGCAGCGTAGGCCTACGACCTAGCACAGATACGCAGTATTTT.

The chain uses TRBV27 and TRBJ1-5; D is uncertain. CDR1 and CDR2 from the germline V gene are MNHEY and SMNVEV (reference sequence). The ends were cut back, 1 base at V and 4 bases at J, with 8 bases in the middle. There are 14 residues in the CDR3. In nucleotides, the CDR3 is TGTGCCAGCAGTTTATTGTCGGCTAATCAGCCCCAGCATTTT. Translation: CASSLLSANQPQHF.